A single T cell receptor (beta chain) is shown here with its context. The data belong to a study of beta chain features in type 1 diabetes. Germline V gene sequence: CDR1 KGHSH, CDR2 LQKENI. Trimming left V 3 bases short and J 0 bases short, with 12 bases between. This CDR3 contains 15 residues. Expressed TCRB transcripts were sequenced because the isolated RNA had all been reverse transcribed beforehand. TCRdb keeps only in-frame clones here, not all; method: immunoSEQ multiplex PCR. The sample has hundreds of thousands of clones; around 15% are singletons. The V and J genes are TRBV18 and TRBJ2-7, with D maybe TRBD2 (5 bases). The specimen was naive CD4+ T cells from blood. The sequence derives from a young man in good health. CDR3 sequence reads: CASSPRDQGSYEQYF. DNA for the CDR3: TGTGCCAGCTCACCCCGGGATCAAGGCTCCTACGAGCAGTACTTC. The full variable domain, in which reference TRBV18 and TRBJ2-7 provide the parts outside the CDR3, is NAGVMQNPRHLVRRRGQEARLRCSPMKGHSHVYWYRQLPEEGLKFMVYLQKENIIDESGMPKERFSAEFPKEGPSILRIQQVVRGDSAAYFCASSPRDQGSYEQYFGPGTRLTVT.